Here is one TCR beta chain with its context. The clone's antigen remains unknown. No much larger clone is present one base from it, and per-base qualities are unavailable. The time point tag for this specimen amounts to: individuals recovered from natural SARS-CoV-2 infection. The immunoSEQ Assay was used to sequence TCRbeta CDR3 regions. After extraction, genomic DNA underwent amplification by bias-controlled multiplex PCR, followed by high-throughput sequencing. The study's processing was this. To quantify the absolute abundance of every unique TCRbeta CDR3 region, sequences were collapsed and filtered. T cell fraction was estimated by normalizing TCRbeta template counts to usable DNA, with usable DNA measured through amplification of reference genes found in all nucleated cells. Repertoire TCRs were annotated as SARS-CoV-2-specific by exact matching of V gene, CDR3 amino acid sequence and J gene to a known reactive TCR set. The reference SARS-CoV-2 TCR set was obtained from MIRA and was filtered for enrichment in COVID-19-positive ImmuneCODE repertoires, whereby public or cross-reactive TCRs were removed. Using the MIRA antigens, annotated TCRs were further analysed by specific ORF or by position within an ORF. Depth was the summed frequency of annotated unique rearrangements, while breadth was defined as annotated unique rearrangements over total unique productive rearrangements. Two-sided Wilcoxon rank-sum tests were used to compare TCR breadth between groups. The source is immuneACCESS, and TCRdb retained only in-frame sequences with V and J called. Part of the clones is not carried over; for the studies checked, unresolved V genes explain less than half of this, and the remainder is unexplained. That table is the source of V, J and clone size, and D and trimming were worked out from the DNA. The sample table records about 350,000 clones; under 95% of these occur just once. The ten biggest clones cover around 4.2% of the sample.

These data originate in a study of Ad26.COV2.S vaccination and SARS-CoV-2 variants (dated by TCRdb to about 2021). Background on the whole study: The specificity and breadth of SARS-CoV-2-reactive T cell receptors after Ad26.COV2.S vaccination were assessed by TCRbeta repertoire sequencing. A total of approximately 30 samples were included in the TCR-sequenced set, comprising roughly 19 Ad26.COV2.S vaccine recipients, 5 placebo recipients and 8 SARS-CoV-2 convalescent individuals.

Study-wide findings and limitations: Compared with placebo recipients, Ad26.COV2.S recipients showed higher spike-specific TCR breadth (P = 0.0014). It was noted by the authors that total T cell responses may have been underestimated by the TCR breadth and depth analyses. Vaccine and placebo recipients had similar non-spike TCR breadth, a finding consistent with the vaccine containing only spike. After vaccination, spike-specific CD8+ and CD4+ T cell responses were reported to show substantial breadth.

The germline V gene (reference sequence) yields SEHNR for CDR1 and FQNEAQ for CDR2. Trimming removed 0 bases from V and 3 bases from J, leaving 14 bases between the germline ends. Counted from cysteine to phenylalanine, this CDR3 has 16 amino acids. CDR3 DNA is the only sequence kept; it has 48 bases, read in frame from the first base. Material: peripheral blood, obtained after recovery from COVID-19. The chain is assembled from TRBV7-9 and TRBJ1-1; TRBD1 might be the D gene, on 6 matching bases. This clonotype was obtained from a human donor who had recovered from COVID-19. The CDR3 region: CASSLAGGAGDTEAFF. The DNA sequence is TGTGCCAGCAGCTTAGCTGGGGGGGCGGGTGACACTGAAGCTTTCTTT.